The 20 T cell receptor beta chains below all came from one sample that was sequenced in a study of molecular identifiers for immune sequencing clone quantification. TCRdb processed the PCR reads anew with MiXCR; each CDR3 protein has one entry. This sample has 460,000 or so distinct CDR3 sequences, with under 30% found just once. Sample: naive CD8+ T cells from blood, with Jurkat cell RNA spiked in. As to subset: FACS-sorted CD8+CD4-CCR7+CD45RA+ naive T cells. Receptor source: a human donor in good health. Some libraries in this study had Jurkat cell RNA spiked in.

With respect to this clonotype: A much larger clone differs by one base, so this may be a read error. The CDR3 here is CTSGTLDTQYF. Written as DNA, the CDR3 is TGTACCAGCGGCACCCTCGATACGCAGTATTTT. The chain combines TRBV6-5 with TRBJ2-3; possibly TRBD2 for D (5 bases). Germline loops: CDR1 MNHEY, CDR2 SVGAGI. The CDR3 contains 11 residues.

This clonotype was counted only a few times. The gene calls are TRBV12-3 or TRBV12-4 and TRBJ2-3, with 9 bases identical to TRBD1. Trimming at V came to 4 bases and at J to 2 bases, leaving 4 bases not matched to a gene. The CDR3 spans 15 residues. CDR3 in DNA: TGTGCCAGCAGTTGGTACAGGGGGCACACAGATACGCAGTATTTT. Amino acid sequence: CASSWYRGHTDTQYF.

The chain uses TRBV28 and TRBJ2-1; TRBD2 might be the D (6 bases). The CDR3 totals 17 residues. Germline V gene sequence: CDR1 MDHEN, CDR2 SYDVKM. Trimming removed 2 bases from V and 0 bases from J, with 14 bases in between. The CDR3 nucleotides are TGTGCCAGCAGTTTAACCGGGACTTTGAGCTCCTACAATGAGCAGTTCTTC. It yields the protein CASSLTGTLSSYNEQFF. Combining the CDR3 with reference TRBV28 and TRBJ2-1 gives the whole variable domain DVKVTQSSRYLVKRTGEKVFLECVQDMDHENMFWYRQDPGLGLRLIYFSYDVKMKEKGDIPEGYSVSREKKERFSLILESASTNQTSMYLCASSLTGTLSSYNEQFFGPGTRLTVL.

This clonotype was seen a handful of times. J is TRBJ2-7 and V is TRBV6-5; D is unresolved. Trimming took off 2 bases at V and 5 bases at J, with 10 bases between the two ends. The CDR3 length is 13 residues. Germline V gene data show CDR1 as MNHEY and CDR2 as SVGAGI. The CDR3, as DNA: TGTGCCAGCAGTTACGAGAGCAGAAACGAGCAGTACTTC. It encodes CASSYESRNEQYF.

Regarding this clonotype: One end of the junction fails to match germline, which may point to a read error. CDR3 loop: CVSSTTGVSGGYTF. In DNA form, the CDR3 reads TGTGTCAGCAGCACGACAGGTGTGTCTGGTGGCTACACCTTC. The chain has TRBV12-3 or TRBV12-4 and TRBJ1-2, with D possibly matching TRBD1 (6 bases). This CDR3 has 14 amino acids.

This clonotype was seen ten or more times. V usage is TRBV4-1 and J usage is TRBJ2-3; a weak D match, TRBD1 (5 bases). Germline V gene sequence: CDR1 MGHRA, CDR2 YSYEKL. The CDR3 is made up of 15 amino acids. V gave up 6 bases and J gave up 5 bases, with 18 bases separating them. The CDR3 region is CASRVRAGIIDTQYF. CDR3 nucleotides: TGCGCCAGCAGGGTAAGGGCAGGGATAATAGATACGCAGTATTTT.

To note about this clonotype: A read error may explain this, as a much larger clone is one base away. The chain carries TRBV19 and TRBJ1-5; 12 nucleotides agree with TRBD1. Germline CDR1 LNHDA, CDR2 SQIVND (reference sequence). The CDR3 covers 15 residues. Losses at the gene ends were 11 bases for V and 9 bases for J; bases not matched to a gene: 14. In DNA form, the CDR3 reads TGTGCCCGTAACCTGGGGGACAGGGGGCTGCGGCCCCAGCATTTT. Translated, it gives CARNLGDRGLRPQHF. The complete variable domain, with remaining parts taken from reference TRBV19 and TRBJ1-5, reads DGGITQSPKYLFRKEGQNVTLSCEQNLNHDAMYWYRQDPGQGLRLIYYSQIVNDFQKGDIAEGYSVSREKKESFPLTVTSAQKNPTAFYLCARNLGDRGLRPQHFGDGTRLSIL.

This rearrangement joins TRBV12-3 or TRBV12-4 to TRBJ2-2, with TRBD1 as a possible D gene (5 bases). With 1 base removed from V and 0 bases from J, the gap between germline ends came to 12 bases. The CDR3 extends over 17 amino acids. The CDR3 here is CASSLVFGQTNTGELFF. CDR3 coding DNA: TGTGCCAGCAGTTTAGTATTTGGACAAACGAACACCGGGGAGCTGTTTTTT.

The chain joins TRBV6-1 to TRBJ2-7; D call uncertain. Germline V gene data show CDR1 as MNHNS and CDR2 as SASEGT. Trimming shortened V by 3 bases and J by 3 bases, and 6 bases separated the two germline ends. The CDR3 consists of 12 residues. The CDR3 is CASSDPYYEQYF. CDR3 nucleotide sequence: TGTGCCAGCAGTGACCCCTACTACGAGCAGTACTTC.

Ten or more counts support this clonotype. V and J are TRBV6-5 and TRBJ2-1; D perhaps matches TRBD2 (5 bases). Trimming removed 6 bases at V and 6 bases at J, with 9 bases between. This CDR3 is 12 amino acids long. CDR1 is MNHEY and CDR2 is SVGAGI in the germline V gene. CDR3 loop: CASSTSGNEQFF. The CDR3, as DNA: TGTGCCAGCAGCACTAGTGGCAATGAGCAGTTCTTC.

This clonotype was picked up a small number of times. This chain links TRBV7-6 with TRBJ2-2; no reliable D call. Deletions cut 5 bases from V and 5 bases from J, with 9 bases between. There are 13 residues in the CDR3. Germline V gene lookup returns CDR1 SGHVS and CDR2 FNYEAQ. The CDR3 reads CASSPHGTGELFF. The CDR3, as DNA: TGTGCCAGCAGCCCTCACGGTACCGGGGAGCTGTTTTTT.

This clonotype came up a few times. The chain combines TRBV9 with TRBJ2-7; D gene unclear. Germline lookup yields CDR1 SGDLS and CDR2 YYNGEE. The CDR3 runs to 13 residues. Trimming shortened V by 0 bases and J by 3 bases, and 7 bases separated the two germline ends. The CDR3 here is CASSVDLDYEQYF. CDR3 sequence (DNA): TGTGCCAGCAGCGTAGACCTAGACTACGAGCAGTACTTC.

On this clonotype itself: At one end, the junction sequence differs from germline, possibly due to a read error. CDR3 in DNA: TGTGCCAGCAGTTTAAGATGGGGGACCGGACAAGTCTTC. Translation gives CASSLRWGTGQVF. The chain couples TRBV12-3 or TRBV12-4 to TRBJ2-7, with D tentatively TRBD1 or TRBD2 (5 bases each). There are 13 residues in the CDR3.

On this clonotype itself: A much larger clone lies one base from this, so it may be a read error. The chain couples TRBV12-3 or TRBV12-4 to TRBJ2-3; 8 bases match TRBD2. CDR3 length: 15 residues. The ends lost 6 bases at V and 1 base at J; junction bases unmatched: 6. This chain's CDR3 is CASRRAGDGTDTQYF. The CDR3 DNA reads as TGTGCCAGCAGACGAGCGGGAGACGGCACAGATACGCAGTATTTT.

This clonotype was seen only a few times. The chain is built from TRBV4-3 and TRBJ2-1; D is perhaps TRBD1 or TRBD2 (6 bases each). The CDR3 totals 17 residues. CDR1 and CDR2 from the germline V gene are LGHNA and YSLEER. V lost 1 base to trimming and J lost 3 bases, with 16 bases between them. The CDR3 region is CASSQVPSGANYNEQFF. CDR3 DNA sequence: TGCGCCAGCAGCCAAGTCCCCTCGGGGGCGAACTACAATGAGCAGTTCTTC.

This clonotype has just one count. The junction does not match germline at one end; this may be a read error. This chain connects TRBV7-2 to TRBJ2-7; perhaps TRBD1 as D (6 bases). There are 13 residues in the CDR3. Germline V CDR1 and CDR2: SGHTA, FQGNSA. For the CDR3, the DNA is TGTGCCAGCAGCTCAGGACAGTCCTACGGGCAGTACTTC. Protein product: CASSSGQSYGQYF.

This clonotype was counted between two and nine times. This rearrangement joins TRBV3-1 to TRBJ1-1, with 8 nucleotides matching TRBD1. This CDR3 has 17 amino acids. Germline lookup yields CDR1 LGHDT and CDR2 YNNKEL (reference sequence). Trimming cost V 4 bases and J 3 bases; bases outside gene matches: 13. The CDR3 DNA reads as TGTGCCAGCAGCCCTACGTCGGACAGGGTGAGGGACACTGAAGCTTTCTTT. The encoded protein is CASSPTSDRVRDTEAFF.

In this sample, this clonotype turned up many times. The chain employs TRBV6-5 and TRBJ1-5; TRBD1 is a possible D gene (5 bases). V lost 5 bases and J 0 bases, leaving 8 bases between the germline ends. The CDR3 sequence is 14 residues long. Looked up from germline, CDR1 is MNHEY and CDR2 is SVGAGI. The CDR3 region is CASSTGYSNQPQHF. CDR3 bases: TGTGCCAGCAGTACAGGTTATAGCAATCAGCCCCAGCATTTT.

This clonotype was observed at least ten times. The chain uses TRBV20-1 and TRBJ2-7; no clear D. The CDR3 runs to 13 residues. V lost 3 bases and J lost 4, with 13 bases in between. Germline-derived CDR1 and CDR2 are DFQATT and SNEGSKA (reference sequence). In DNA form, the CDR3 reads TGCAGTGCTAGGTTGCCCTGGGGTTACGAGCAGTACTTC. It is translated as CSARLPWGYEQYF.

Ten or more counts support this clonotype. The chain uses TRBV12-3 or TRBV12-4 and TRBJ2-3, with 13 bases identical to TRBD2. The V and J ends lost 4 bases and 2 bases, in that order; junction bases with no gene match: 3. The CDR3 has 16 amino acids. CDR3 loop: CASSSTSGRPTDTQYF. CDR3 nucleotides: TGTGCCAGCAGTTCGACTAGCGGGAGGCCCACAGATACGCAGTATTTT.